The 26 T cell receptor beta chains below all came from one sample that was sequenced in a study of regulatory T cells in long-lasting Graves disease (dated by TCRdb to about 2021). Interpreted using the paper, the time point label stands for: persistent/refractory GD, antithyroid drugs over 5 years with positive TRAb. For both TCR sequencing and RNA sequencing, RNA was extracted from PBMCs in TRIzol. Receptors were amplified or captured by multiplex PCR. The instrument was an Illumina HiSeq 4000. iRepertoire HTBI primers and Arm-PCR amplification of CDR3 regions were used to construct TCR beta libraries. In-frame beta chains were kept once TCRdb had trimmed the public reads at Q25 with fastp and called clones with MiXCR. Rows with one shared CDR3 protein collapse into an entry with the most common genes and DNA. This sample lists around 450,000 distinct CDR3 sequences; roughly 21% were detected once. The top ten constitute roughly 7.7% of the sample.

This specimen was peripheral blood mononuclear cells (PBMCs), taken when the disease was refractory, from a patient treated with antithyroid drugs. The receptors here all came from a female donor with Graves disease.

This clonotype has a count of ten or more. This chain uses TRBV2 with TRBJ2-7; no clear D. The CDR3 runs 15 residues. V was trimmed by 5 bases and J by 0 bases, leaving 14 bases between them. Germline CDR1 and CDR2: SNHLY and FYNNEI. This CDR3 reads CASSFDSSSSYEQYF. The CDR3 region has the DNA TGTGCCAGCAGTTTTGACTCTTCGAGCTCCTACGAGCAGTACTTC.

The J gene is TRBJ1-2, the V gene TRBV24-1; 10 bases are a match to TRBD1. Germline V gene sequence: CDR1 KGHDR, CDR2 SFDVKD. J gave up 4 bases and V 6 bases, and 13 bases lay outside the gene matches. The CDR3 has 17 residues. As DNA, the CDR3 is TGTGCCACCAGTAGTGAAGCCACCGGGACAGGGGTCTATGGCTACACCTTC. Translating it yields CATSSEATGTGVYGYTF.

Ten or more counts support this clonotype. This chain connects TRBV7-2 to TRBJ2-7; D is perhaps TRBD2 (6 bases). V gave up 5 bases and J gave up 5 bases, with 16 bases separating them. CDR1 SGHTA and CDR2 FQGNSA come from the germline V gene. The CDR3 is 14 residues long. CDR3 amino acids: CASSPGTPIDEQYF. The CDR3 DNA sequence: TGTGCCAGCAGCCCGGGGACTCCGATAGACGAGCAGTACTTC.

This clonotype has a count of ten or more. This chain joins TRBV12-3 or TRBV12-4 and TRBJ1-4, with D tentatively TRBD1 (5 bases). This CDR3 spans 12 amino acids. V was cut by 11 bases and J by 5 bases, with 12 bases left in between. CDR3 sequence reads: CACRDGNEKLFF. CDR3 nucleotides: TGTGCCTGCCGGGACGGGAATGAAAAACTGTTTTTT.

This clonotype has a handful of counts. V and J are TRBV19 and TRBJ1-5; 10 nucleotides match TRBD1. The CDR3 runs 17 residues. V shed 9 bases and J 0 bases; nucleotides not matched to a gene: 11. Germline V gene lookup returns CDR1 LNHDA and CDR2 SQIVND (reference sequence). The CDR3 reads CASLSGTGVHSNQPQHF. The CDR3 nucleotides read TGTGCCAGCCTTTCCGGGACAGGGGTCCATAGCAATCAGCCCCAGCATTTT.

This clonotype occurred a few times. The chain is built from TRBV7-3 and TRBJ2-7; 8 bases align to TRBD1. Trimming cost V 4 bases and J 6 bases; bases outside gene matches: 11. The CDR3 loop spans 15 amino acids. Germline-derived CDR1 and CDR2 are SGHTA and FQGTGA. CDR3 nucleotide sequence: TGTGCCAGCAGCTCCCTCGGACAGGGAAGGGGCGAGCAGTACTTC. Protein: CASSSLGQGRGEQYF.

The sample holds a few counts of this clonotype. The chain has TRBV7-9 and TRBJ2-7; D uncertain. Germline assignment: CDR1 SEHNR and CDR2 FQNEAQ (reference sequence). V was clipped by 2 bases and J by 5 bases, with 28 bases between them. The CDR3 contains 19 residues. The CDR3 loop reads CASSLTKLGPGKGGNEQYF. In DNA, the CDR3 is TGTGCCAGCAGCTTAACAAAACTCGGCCCCGGTAAAGGTGGAAACGAGCAGTACTTC. The variable domain in full, completed from reference TRBV7-9 and TRBJ2-7, reads DTGVSQNPRHKITKRGQNVTFRCDPISEHNRLYWYRQTLGQGPEFLTYFQNEAQLEKSRLLSDRFSAERPKGSFSTLEIQRTEQGDSAMYLCASSLTKLGPGKGGNEQYFGPGTRLTVT.

A note on this clonotype: A read error may produce the germline difference seen at one junction end. The chain joins TRBV27 to TRBJ1-6; D may be TRBD1 (5 bases). The CDR3 is 20 residues long. The germline gives CDR1 MNHEY, CDR2 SMNVEV (reference sequence). The DNA for the CDR3 is TGTGCCAGCAGTTCCGAATACTCCGGGGACGGATTCTCCTATAATTCACCCCTCCAGTTT. Amino acid sequence: CASSSEYSGDGFSYNSPLQF.

This clonotype has more than one count but fewer than ten. This chain joins TRBV2 and TRBJ2-1, with D unclear. Trimming stripped 1 base from V and 2 bases from J, with 12 bases between. The CDR3 sequence is 16 residues long. Germline V gene lookup returns CDR1 SNHLY and CDR2 FYNNEI. The CDR3 DNA is TGTGCCAGCAGTGAAGGTCGGCGGCTACCCTACAATGAGCAGTTCTTC. This translates into CASSEGRRLPYNEQFF.

The CDR3 DNA is TGCAGCGTTGATATCGGGAGGTTCGTGGAGACCCAGTACTTC. Protein product: CSVDIGRFVETQYF. The chain links TRBV29-1 to TRBJ2-5; TRBD2 aligns across 7 bases. The length of the CDR3 is 14 residues. Germline lookup yields CDR1 SQVTM and CDR2 ANQGSEA. The V gene end was trimmed by 3 bases and the J gene end by 5 bases; junction bases not matched to a gene: 9. The full variable domain, with the rest looked up from reference TRBV29-1 and TRBJ2-5, is SAVISQKPSRDICQRGTSLTIQCQVDSQVTMMFWYRQQPGQSLTLIATANQGSEATYESGFVIDKFPISRPNLTFSTLTVSNMSPEDSSIYLCSVDIGRFVETQYFGPGTRLLVL.

This clonotype came up a few times. The J gene is TRBJ1-1, the V gene TRBV6-2 or TRBV6-3; D gene ambiguous. V was cut by 4 bases and J by 4 bases, with 25 bases left in between. CDR3 length: 18 residues. Per the germline V gene, CDR1 is MNHEY and CDR2 is SVGEGT. Here the CDR3 reads CASSSVGFWGLMSTEAFF. CDR3 in DNA: TGTGCCAGCAGTTCAGTTGGATTTTGGGGTTTGATGTCCACTGAAGCTTTCTTT.

On this clonotype itself: A junction end diverges from the germline sequence, so it may reflect a read error. CDR3 in amino acids: CAISESTGHSNTGEQFF. DNA for the CDR3: TGTGCCATCAGTGAGTCGACGGGACACTCGAACACCGGGGAGCAGTTTTTT. The chain is built from TRBV10-3 and TRBJ2-2; the D gene is possibly TRBD1 (6 bases). The CDR3 is 17 amino acids. CDR1 is ENHRY, CDR2 SYGVKD, per germline.

This clonotype was observed many times. The chain has TRBV28 and TRBJ2-7; TRBD2 matches at 10 bases. The CDR3 runs 14 residues. V shed 5 bases, J shed 2 bases, and the junction held 3 bases outside the gene matches. Germline CDR1 is MDHEN and CDR2 is SYDVKM. The CDR3 sequence: CASSHSGRPYEQYF. For the CDR3, the DNA is TGTGCCAGCAGTCATAGCGGGAGGCCCTACGAGCAGTACTTC. The full variable domain, with the rest looked up from reference TRBV28 and TRBJ2-7, is DVKVTQSSRYLVKRTGEKVFLECVQDMDHENMFWYRQDPGLGLRLIYFSYDVKMKEKGDIPEGYSVSREKKERFSLILESASTNQTSMYLCASSHSGRPYEQYFGPGTRLTVT.

This clonotype was seen at least ten times. The J gene is TRBJ1-1, the V gene TRBV5-1; perhaps TRBD1 as D (5 bases). The CDR3 has 14 amino acids. V gave up 4 bases and J gave up 5 bases, with 15 bases separating them. From germline, CDR1 is SGHRS and CDR2 YFSETQ. DNA of the CDR3: TGCGCCAGCAGCGTTATTCCGGGGGTTACTGAAGCTTTCTTT. This sequence encodes CASSVIPGVTEAFF.

V gene TRBV18 combines with J gene TRBJ1-3; D might be TRBD1 (5 bases). This CDR3 contains 14 residues. Trimming took 5 bases from V and 0 from J, leaving 8 bases between them. The germline CDR1 and CDR2 sequences are KGHSH and LQKENI. As DNA, the CDR3 is TGTGCCAGCTCAACAGGCTACTCTGGAAACACCATATATTTT. This sequence encodes CASSTGYSGNTIYF.

The V and J genes are TRBV7-6 and TRBJ2-2, with D maybe TRBD2 (5 bases). CDR3 length: 17 residues. Germline V lookup: CDR1 SGHVS, CDR2 FNYEAQ. V was pared by 5 bases and J by 3 bases, with 19 bases between. The CDR3 sequence: CASSLPSTMRDTGELFF. The CDR3 DNA is TGTGCCAGCAGCCTCCCGTCGACAATGCGGGACACCGGGGAGCTGTTTTTT. Filled out from reference TRBV7-6 and TRBJ2-2, the complete variable domain reads GAGVSQSPRYKVTKRGQDVALRCDPISGHVSLYWYRQALGQGPEFLTYFNYEAQQDKSGLPNDRFSAERPEGSISTLTIQRTEQRDSAMYRCASSLPSTMRDTGELFFGEGSRLTVL.

This clonotype was picked up a small number of times. V usage is TRBV7-2 and J usage is TRBJ1-1; possible D gene TRBD1, 6 bases. Per germline, CDR1 SGHTA and CDR2 FQGNSA. V was trimmed by 5 bases and J by 11 bases, leaving 24 bases between them. The CDR3 has 15 amino acids. DNA of the CDR3: TGTGCCAGCAGCCTACGAAGCCCGACAGGTTCAAGGGCTTTCTTT. Translation gives CASSLRSPTGSRAFF.

This clonotype was observed many times. Because the CDR3's place on the DNA is in doubt, the DNA is left out and the CDR3 is given as listed by TCRdb. The chain employs TRBV7-2 and TRBJ1-2; TRBD1, the D gene given by the table, was not confirmed from the DNA. Germline CDR1 and CDR2: SGHTA and FQGNSA. The CDR3 has 18 amino acids, counting both end residues. The CDR3 spells CASSFGPGAGDRIYGYTF.

This clonotype was seen repeatedly, ten times or more. The genes are TRBV28 and TRBJ1-1; 7 bases agree with TRBD1. After removal of 7 bases from V and 6 bases from J, the junction contained 11 bases not matched to a gene. Germline V lookup: CDR1 MDHEN, CDR2 SYDVKM. The CDR3 covers 14 residues. The CDR3 loop reads CASKRQGVPPEAFF. CDR3 bases: TGTGCCAGCAAACGACAGGGAGTTCCTCCTGAAGCTTTCTTT.

This clonotype was observed many times. The chain uses TRBV6-1 and TRBJ1-1; TRBD1 might be the D (6 bases). The CDR3 is 14 amino acids. V gave up 2 bases and J gave up 1 base, with 8 bases separating them. Germline V CDR1 and CDR2: MNHNS, SASEGT. The CDR3 region is CASSENRENTEAFF. The CDR3 region has the DNA TGTGCCAGCAGTGAAAACAGGGAGAACACTGAAGCTTTCTTT.

The chain is built from TRBV9 and TRBJ2-7; 7 nucleotides agree with TRBD1. CDR1 SGDLS and CDR2 YYNGEE come from the germline V gene. V lost 4 bases and J lost 2; bases outside the gene matches: 12. CDR3 length: 16 residues. The DNA for the CDR3 is TGTGCCAGCAGCCCCCGCCTAGATACAGGGGCCTACGAGCAGTACTTC. This translates into CASSPRLDTGAYEQYF. Based on the CDR3 plus reference TRBV9 and TRBJ2-7, the full variable domain is DSGVTQTPKHLITATGQRVTLRCSPRSGDLSVYWYQQSLDQGLQFLIQYYNGEERAKGNILERFSAQQFPDLHSELNLSSLELGDSALYFCASSPRLDTGAYEQYFGPGTRLTVT.

The chain joins TRBV7-8 to TRBJ2-7; possibly TRBD1 for D (6 bases). Trimming took 6 bases from V and 0 from J, leaving 15 bases between them. Germline values: CDR1 SGHVS, CDR2 FQNEAQ. This CDR3 spans 15 amino acids. The CDR3 loop reads CASRTGTLSSYEQYF. DNA for the CDR3: TGTGCCAGCAGAACCGGGACACTGAGCTCCTACGAGCAGTACTTC.

Ten or more counts support this clonotype. V usage is TRBV12-3 or TRBV12-4 and J usage is TRBJ1-2, with a possible D match to TRBD1 (6 bases). The CDR3 runs to 13 residues. The V gene lost 5 bases and the J gene lost 7 bases, with 14 bases spanning the gap. CDR3 amino acids: CASSKGELFGYTF. The DNA for the CDR3 is TGTGCCAGCAGTAAGGGGGAGCTGTTTGGCTACACCTTC.

The rearrangement joins TRBV3-1 to TRBJ1-1; 10 positions agree with TRBD1. V shed 6 bases, J shed 3 bases, and the junction held 7 bases outside the gene matches. The CDR3 is 15 residues long. CDR1 is LGHDT, CDR2 YNNKEL, per germline (reference sequence). CDR3 nucleotide sequence: TGTGCCAGCAGACTCTCGACAGGGGGCTACACTGAAGCTTTCTTT. It yields the protein CASRLSTGGYTEAFF.

The chain is built from TRBV4-3 and TRBJ1-1; D is ambiguous. The CDR3 totals 13 residues. Germline CDR1 LGHNA, CDR2 YSLEER. Between the trimmed V and J ends, which lost 0 bases and 6 bases, there was a span of 8 bases. CDR3 DNA sequence: TGCGCCAGCAGCCAAGACAGGACCGCTGAAGCTTTCTTT. Translation: CASSQDRTAEAFF.

This clonotype has ten or more counts. This CDR3 is CASSLIGTQAYEQYF. For the CDR3, the DNA is TGTGCCAGCAGTTTAATAGGGACACAAGCCTACGAGCAGTACTTC. This chain links TRBV27 with TRBJ2-7; perhaps TRBD1 as D (6 bases). CDR1 MNHEY and CDR2 SMNVEV come from the germline V gene (reference sequence). This CDR3 region has 15 residues. V was clipped by 2 bases and J by 2 bases, with 13 bases between them.